This T cell receptor beta chain originates from a study of shared clonotypes between healthy human individuals. Across several immunoSEQ plates, the genomic DNA of each subset was split evenly. The repertoire was sequenced with immunoSEQ multiplex PCR; TCRdb's copy has only in-frame clones and lacks some. This sample has about 460,000 clones, with roughly three quarters found just once. Regarding this clone: Antigen: not known.

Germline lookup yields CDR1 SGHVS and CDR2 FQNEAQ. This CDR3 has 13 amino acids. The V and J ends lost 2 bases and 2 bases respectively, with 6 bases between them. General observations from the study: Sequencing depth was expected to affect clonotype sharing among donors. It was the few donors that limited the genetic and exposure-history diversity represented.

This chain joins TRBV7-8 and TRBJ2-5; unclear D gene. The sequenced material came from PBMCs. This receptor was identified in a woman between 40 and 50 years old in good health. Some clones in this sample may be carry-over from other donors' samples. Here the CDR3 reads CASSLKQQETQYF. CDR3 bases: TGTGCCAGCAGCTTAAAACAGCAAGAGACCCAGTACTTC.